The 8 T cell receptor beta chains reported below all come from one sample, sequenced in a study of blood T cell repertoires in COVID-19. The protocol was immunoSEQ multiplex PCR, while the TCRdb copy is restricted to in-frame clones and leaves out a portion. The table has 310,000 or so clones, roughly 90% seen once. The sample consisted of peripheral blood. The receptors were sampled from a woman in her forties or fifties with active or convalescent COVID-19.

The V gene is TRBV9, the J gene TRBJ2-7, with 8 bases fitting TRBD2. Germline-derived CDR1 and CDR2 are SGDLS and YYNGEE. V lost 0 bases to trimming and J lost 3 bases; unmatched junction nucleotides: 5. This CDR3 comprises 15 residues. DNA for the CDR3: TGTGCCAGCAGCGTAGTTCTTAGCGGGAACTACGAGCAGTACTTC. This translates into CASSVVLSGNYEQYF.

The rearrangement links TRBV6-6 to TRBJ2-1, with 11 nucleotides matching TRBD2. The CDR3 is 16 residues long. Looked up from germline, CDR1 is MNHNY and CDR2 is SVGAGI (reference sequence). With 5 bases clipped from V and 3 bases from J, the junction kept 6 bases outside the gene matches. This chain's CDR3 is CASSRASGGIYNEQFF. The CDR3, as DNA: TGTGCCAGCAGTCGAGCTAGCGGGGGGATCTACAATGAGCAGTTCTTC.

The chain combines TRBV27 with TRBJ1-6; maybe TRBD1 (5 bases). This CDR3 has 15 amino acids. Trimming took 5 bases from V and 7 from J, leaving 15 bases between them. Germline values: CDR1 MNHEY, CDR2 SMNVEV (reference sequence). The CDR3 DNA reads as TGTGCCAGCAGTCCCACCGACAGACGGAATTCACCCCTCCACTTT. This codes for CASSPTDRRNSPLHF.

This clone was seen just once. The chain is built from TRBV18 and TRBJ1-4; D uncertain. The CDR3 loop spans 16 amino acids. V dropped 2 bases and J dropped 8 bases, with 18 bases sitting between them. Germline V lookup: CDR1 KGHSH, CDR2 LQKENI. CDR3: CASSPNPPAAREKLFF. The DNA of the CDR3 is TGTGCCAGCTCACCAAATCCCCCGGCGGCTCGGGAAAAACTGTTTTTT.

V is TRBV27 and J is TRBJ2-5; no definite D call. With 0 bases removed from V and 0 bases from J, the gap between germline ends came to 8 bases. The germline V gene has CDR1 MNHEY and CDR2 SMNVEV (reference sequence). The CDR3 sequence is 15 residues long. The CDR3 spells CASSLSLQYQETQYF. The DNA for the CDR3 is TGTGCCAGCAGTTTATCTTTGCAGTACCAAGAGACCCAGTACTTC.

V and J are TRBV9 and TRBJ2-3; 9 nucleotides line up with TRBD1. The V and J ends lost 4 bases and 7 bases, in that order; junction bases with no gene match: 7. Germline CDR1 and CDR2: SGDLS and YYNGEE. CDR3 length equals 14 residues. The CDR3 bases are TGTGCCAGCAGCCTCCATGGGACAGGGAATACGCAGTATTTT. Amino acids: CASSLHGTGNTQYF.

The rearrangement uses TRBV14 and TRBJ1-2; D possibly corresponds to TRBD1 (6 bases). V was pared by 0 bases and J by 7 bases, with 15 bases between. CDR1 and CDR2 from the germline V gene are SGHDN and FVKESK. CDR3 size: 15 residues. The CDR3 DNA is TGTGCCAGCAGCCAAGAAACAGGGTGGATGGGTGGCTACACCTTC. It translates to CASSQETGWMGGYTF.

The chain has TRBV6-2 or TRBV6-3 and TRBJ1-5; D is unclear. The ends were cut back, 2 bases at V and 7 bases at J, with 18 bases in the middle. Germline lookup yields CDR1 MNHEY and CDR2 SVGEGT. This CDR3 has 16 amino acids. The CDR3 nucleotides are TGTGCCAGCAGTTACAGGAGTTTTGAGTCCAGACAGCCCCAGCATTTT. It specifies CASSYRSFESRQPQHF.